Below, 32 T cell receptor beta chains from the same sample are listed, as sequenced in a study of beta chain features in type 1 diabetes. cDNA synthesis used the whole RNA isolate, giving expressed TCRB sequences. The method was immunoSEQ multiplex PCR; TCRdb's version includes in-frame clones alone and lacks a portion of them. Found here are some 360,000 clones, less than 20% of them singletons; the top ten hold about 0.044%. The specimen was naive CD4+ T cells from blood. Receptors originate from a woman between 18 and 29 years old in good health.

This clone was found once. The gene calls are TRBV5-4 and TRBJ2-1; 12 bases align to TRBD2. Unmatched junction bases numbered 15, after V lost 4 bases and J lost 4 bases. The CDR3 length is 19 residues. Looked up from germline, CDR1 is SGHNT and CDR2 is YYREEE (reference sequence). The CDR3 is CASSPARTSGASAYNEQFF. The CDR3 coding sequence is TGTGCCAGCAGCCCGGCCCGGACTAGCGGGGCTTCGGCGTACAATGAGCAGTTCTTC.

This chain uses TRBV12-5 with TRBJ1-2; possible D gene TRBD1, 5 bases. Germline assignment: CDR1 LGHNT and CDR2 FRNRAP. Trimming removed 7 bases at V and 4 bases at J, with 13 bases between. CDR3 length equals 13 residues. The chain's CDR3 is CASASTETYGYTF. CDR3 sequence (DNA): TGTGCTAGTGCCTCGACAGAAACCTATGGCTACACCTTC.

The chain recombines TRBV2 with TRBJ2-7; possibly TRBD1 for D (5 bases). From germline, CDR1 is SNHLY and CDR2 FYNNEI. The CDR3 is made up of 14 amino acids. Between the trimmed V and J ends, which lost 7 bases and 1 base, there was a span of 14 bases. CDR3 in amino acids: CASTTERQSYEQYF. The CDR3 region has the DNA TGTGCCAGCACCACAGAGAGACAGTCCTACGAGCAGTACTTC. Variable domain in full (rest from reference TRBV2 and TRBJ2-7): EPEVTQTPSHQVTQMGQEVILRCVPISNHLYFYWYRQILGQKVEFLVSFYNNEISEKSEIFDDQFSVERPDGSNFTLKIRSTKLEDSAMYFCASTTERQSYEQYFGPGTRLTVT.

The chain links TRBV30 to TRBJ1-2, with D possibly being TRBD1 (5 bases). Trimming shortened V by 7 bases and J by 8 bases, and 17 bases separated the two germline ends. CDR3 length equals 12 residues. Germline assignment: CDR1 GTSNPN and CDR2 SVGIG (reference sequence). CDR3 coding DNA: TGTGCCTCCCGGACCGGTCCAGGGGGCTACACCTTC. It yields the protein CASRTGPGGYTF.

The chain couples TRBV14 to TRBJ1-2; no firm D call. The CDR3 loop spans 12 amino acids. V lost 2 bases, J lost 4 bases, and 5 bases lay in between. Germline loops: CDR1 SGHDN, CDR2 FVKESK. CDR3 protein: CASSQLSYGYTF. The CDR3 DNA is TGTGCCAGCAGCCAACTGAGCTATGGCTACACCTTC. The entire variable domain, with the rest obtained from reference TRBV14 and TRBJ1-2, is as follows: EAGVTQFPSHSVIEKGQTVTLRCDPISGHDNLYWYRRVMGKEIKFLLHFVKESKQDESGMPNNRFLAERTGGTYSTLKVQPAELEDSGVYFCASSQLSYGYTFGSGTRLTVV.

The chain employs TRBV5-1 and TRBJ1-4, with D maybe TRBD1 (6 bases). The germline CDR1 and CDR2 sequences are SGHRS and YFSETQ. V lost 4 bases and J lost 8, with 15 bases in between. The CDR3 has 14 amino acids. The CDR3 protein is CASSRGAPEEKLFF. As DNA, the CDR3 is TGCGCCAGCAGCCGGGGGGCACCGGAAGAAAAACTGTTTTTT.

This CDR3 is CASADRGDTQYF. The DNA of the CDR3 is TGTGCCAGCGCTGACCGGGGAGATACGCAGTATTTT. V is TRBV2 and J is TRBJ2-3; a weak D match, TRBD2 (5 bases). V was trimmed by 8 bases and J by 5 bases, leaving 11 bases between them. Germline CDR1 reads SNHLY; CDR2 reads FYNNEI. The CDR3 is 12 amino acids. The full variable domain, with the rest looked up from reference TRBV2 and TRBJ2-3, is EPEVTQTPSHQVTQMGQEVILRCVPISNHLYFYWYRQILGQKVEFLVSFYNNEISEKSEIFDDQFSVERPDGSNFTLKIRSTKLEDSAMYFCASADRGDTQYFGPGTRLTVL.

This rearrangement joins TRBV2 to TRBJ2-6; no clear D. The CDR3 runs to 15 residues. Trimming took 6 bases from V and 0 from J, leaving 9 bases between them. The germline CDR1 and CDR2 sequences are SNHLY and FYNNEI. The CDR3 DNA sequence: TGTGCCAGCAGCGGTCCCTCCTCTGGGGCCAACGTCCTGACTTTC. As protein: CASSGPSSGANVLTF.

This clone has only a few counts. This rearrangement joins TRBV25-1 to TRBJ1-3, with TRBD1 matching 9 bases. The J segment lost 1 base and the V segment lost 0 bases, leaving 7 bases of the junction unmatched. This CDR3 spans 18 amino acids. Germline assignment: CDR1 MGHDK and CDR2 SYGVNS. This CDR3 reads CASSEYYEQGASGNTIYF. The DNA for the CDR3 is TGTGCCAGCAGTGAATATTACGAACAGGGGGCATCTGGAAACACCATATATTTT.

This chain links TRBV6-5 with TRBJ2-7; TRBD2 matches at 9 bases. CDR3 length equals 14 residues. V lost 5 bases, J lost 4 bases, and 6 bases stayed unmatched. In germline, CDR1 is MNHEY, CDR2 SVGAGI. CDR3 coding DNA: TGTGCCAGCAGTGAGCGGGCGGGGGGGTACGAGCAGTACTTC. Translation: CASSERAGGYEQYF.

V and J are TRBV7-2 and TRBJ2-3, with a possible D match to TRBD1 (6 bases). The CDR3 has 13 residues. The V end lost 3 bases, the J end lost 4 bases, and 8 bases lay between the germline ends. The V gene's germline CDR1 is SGHTA and CDR2 FQGNSA. The CDR3 coding sequence is TGTGCCAGCAGCTTGGCAGGGGCAGATACGCAGTATTTT. Translated: CASSLAGADTQYF.

The V gene is TRBV7-3, the J gene TRBJ2-1; maybe TRBD1 (5 bases). The CDR3 length is 13 residues. CDR1 is SGHTA and CDR2 is FQGTGA in the germline V gene. V was clipped by 5 bases and J by 3 bases, with 8 bases between them. The CDR3 bases are TGTGCCAGCAGCCGAGACAGCTACAATGAGCAGTTCTTC. Translated: CASSRDSYNEQFF.

There are a few counts of this clone. The rearrangement uses TRBV5-1 and TRBJ2-1; D ambiguous. CDR1 is SGHRS and CDR2 is YFSETQ in the germline V gene. CDR3 length: 15 amino acids. Trimming took 1 base from V and 2 from J, leaving 10 bases between them. The CDR3 DNA follows: TGCGCCAGCAGCTTGAATAGCCAAACCTACAATGAGCAGTTCTTC. This sequence encodes CASSLNSQTYNEQFF. The entire variable domain, with the rest obtained from reference TRBV5-1 and TRBJ2-1, is as follows: KAGVTQTPRYLIKTRGQQVTLSCSPISGHRSVSWYQQTPGQGLQFLFEYFSETQRNKGNFPGRFSGRQFSNSRSEMNVSTLELGDSALYLCASSLNSQTYNEQFFGPGTRLTVL.

Only a few counts were recorded for this clone. V gene TRBV7-9 combines with J gene TRBJ2-3; TRBD2 matches 7 bases. From germline, CDR1 is SEHNR and CDR2 FQNEAQ (reference sequence). This CDR3 has 14 amino acids. V lost 7 bases to trimming and J lost 1 base; unmatched junction nucleotides: 5. CDR3 amino acids: CASTPRGGTDTQYF. The CDR3 DNA reads as TGTGCCAGCACCCCCCGGGGGGGCACAGATACGCAGTATTTT.

This clone was counted a few times. The chain links TRBV18 to TRBJ2-3; 10 bases align to TRBD2. The CDR3 has 15 amino acids. Trimming took 2 bases from V and 5 from J; bases not matched to a gene: 4. CDR1 and CDR2 from the germline V gene are KGHSH and LQKENI. The CDR3 DNA reads TGTGCCAGCTCACCAGCTAGCGGGGGAGAAGATACGCAGTATTTT. Protein sequence: CASSPASGGEDTQYF.

This chain links TRBV18 with TRBJ2-1; 12 nucleotides agree with TRBD2. The germline CDR1 and CDR2 sequences are KGHSH and LQKENI. V trimming: 3 bases; J trimming: 2 bases; junction bases outside the gene matches: 5. This CDR3 spans 17 amino acids. CDR3 loop: CASSPPSGRAPYNEQFF. CDR3 nucleotides: TGTGCCAGCTCACCCCCTAGCGGGAGGGCCCCCTACAATGAGCAGTTCTTC.

The genes are TRBV7-2 and TRBJ2-4, with D maybe TRBD1 (5 bases). Germline V gives CDR1 SGHTA, CDR2 FQGNSA. V was pared by 5 bases and J by 3 bases, with 14 bases between. The CDR3 is made up of 15 amino acids. DNA for the CDR3: TGTGCCAGCAGCCTGAATAGGGGTGGCAAAAACATTCAGTACTTC. Its translation is CASSLNRGGKNIQYF. Supplemented by reference TRBV7-2 and TRBJ2-4, the full variable domain reads GAGVSQSPSNKVTEKGKDVELRCDPISGHTALYWYRQSLGQGLEFLIYFQGNSAPDKSGLPSDRFSAERTGGSVSTLTIQRTQQEDSAVYLCASSLNRGGKNIQYFGAGTRLSVL.

This clone was observed a handful of times. The chain links TRBV2 to TRBJ1-2; D may be TRBD1 (5 bases). The ends were cut back, 5 bases at V and 4 bases at J, with 8 bases in the middle. This CDR3 has 12 residues. The germline V gene encodes CDR1 SNHLY and CDR2 FYNNEI. CDR3 DNA: TGTGCCAGCAGTCCGGGACTCTATGGCTACACCTTC. It encodes CASSPGLYGYTF.

J is TRBJ1-4 and V is TRBV30, with a weak D call TRBD1 (5 bases). The CDR3 length is 15 residues. Germline V gene lookup returns CDR1 GTSNPN and CDR2 SVGIG (reference sequence). The V end was cut by 1 base, the J end by 4 bases, with 13 bases between. CDR3 loop: CAWSGWGGSNEKLFF. The CDR3 nucleotides are TGTGCCTGGAGTGGCTGGGGGGGAAGTAATGAAAAACTGTTTTTT.

J is TRBJ2-3 and V is TRBV9; 9 bases are a match to TRBD1. CDR3 length equals 17 residues. The junction had 12 bases not matched to a gene; V was cut back by 3 bases and J by 4 bases. Germline V lookup: CDR1 SGDLS, CDR2 YYNGEE. DNA for the CDR3: TGTGCCAGCAGCGCGACGCGGACAGGGGAAATGTCAGATACGCAGTATTTT. It specifies CASSATRTGEMSDTQYF.

Here the CDR3 reads CASNPDRSQTQYF. The DNA for the CDR3 is TGTGCCAGCAACCCGGACAGGAGCCAGACCCAGTACTTC. The chain joins TRBV5-8 to TRBJ2-5; 7 positions agree with TRBD1. The CDR3 runs to 13 residues. Trimming at V came to 6 bases and at J to 6 bases, leaving 8 bases not matched to a gene. The germline V gene encodes CDR1 SGHTS and CDR2 YDEGEE.

This sequence joins TRBV9 and TRBJ2-1; 9 positions agree with TRBD2. CDR1 is SGDLS and CDR2 is YYNGEE in the germline V gene. The CDR3 runs 15 residues. The V segment lost 4 bases and the J segment 0 bases; nucleotides outside the gene matches: 2. Here the CDR3 reads CASSFSGSSYNEQFF. The CDR3 DNA sequence: TGTGCCAGCAGCTTTAGCGGGAGCTCCTACAATGAGCAGTTCTTC.

This clone was observed a few times. This sequence joins TRBV30 and TRBJ2-3, with 7 positions matching TRBD1. CDR3 size: 14 residues. In germline, CDR1 is GTSNPN, CDR2 SVGIG (reference sequence). V lost 1 base to trimming and J lost 4 bases; unmatched junction nucleotides: 5. The CDR3 nucleotides are TGTGCCTGGAGTGAAGGGGGCGGGTCAGATACGCAGTATTTT. Amino acid sequence: CAWSEGGGSDTQYF.

This clone was observed a handful of times. This chain connects TRBV11-2 to TRBJ2-3, with unresolved D. The germline gives CDR1 SGHAT, CDR2 FQNNGV. V was trimmed by 5 bases and J by 4 bases, leaving 10 bases between them. The CDR3 extends over 13 amino acids. The CDR3 coding sequence is TGTGCCAGCAGCCCCTTAGCCCCAGATACGCAGTATTTT. Translated, it gives CASSPLAPDTQYF. Together with reference TRBV11-2 and TRBJ2-3, the CDR3 gives the full variable domain: EAGVAQSPRYKIIEKRQSVAFWCNPISGHATLYWYQQILGQGPKLLIQFQNNGVVDDSQLPKDRFSAERLKGVDSTLKIQPAKLEDSAVYLCASSPLAPDTQYFGPGTRLTVL.

The genes are TRBV4-1 and TRBJ2-2; maybe TRBD2 (5 bases). Germline loops: CDR1 MGHRA, CDR2 YSYEKL. V lost 1 base to trimming and J lost 5 bases, with 14 bases between them. The CDR3 covers 16 residues. DNA of the CDR3: TGCGCCAGCAGCCAAGTAATCGGGGTGATGACCGGGGAGCTGTTTTTT. Protein: CASSQVIGVMTGELFF.

This clone was detected a few times. This rearrangement joins TRBV16 to TRBJ1-5; 9 nucleotides align to TRBD1. Germline CDR1 is KGHSY and CDR2 is FQNENV. There are 16 residues in the CDR3. The ends lost 3 bases at V and 5 bases at J; junction bases unmatched: 8. The DNA for the CDR3 is TGTGCCAGCAGCCAGACCGGACAGGGGTATGATCAGCCCCAGCATTTT. Its translation is CASSQTGQGYDQPQHF.

The gene calls are TRBV29-1 and TRBJ2-7; D is possibly TRBD2 (6 bases). This CDR3 spans 13 amino acids. Germline V CDR1 and CDR2: SQVTM, ANQGSEA. Trimming took 8 bases from V and 3 from J, leaving 17 bases between them. The DNA of the CDR3 is TGCAGCTCGAAAGGAGGGGACGGCTACGAGCAGTACTTC. This translates into CSSKGGDGYEQYF.

This clone was counted a few times. The CDR3 sequence: CAISTRQGQETQYF. The CDR3 nucleotides are TGTGCCATCAGCACCCGACAGGGGCAAGAGACCCAGTACTTC. This chain joins TRBV10-3 and TRBJ2-5, with 8 bases lining up with TRBD1. Looked up from germline, CDR1 is ENHRY and CDR2 is SYGVKD. The CDR3 is 14 amino acids. Trimming cost V 6 bases and J 2 bases; bases outside gene matches: 5.

This clone was found a few times. The J gene is TRBJ2-1, the V gene TRBV11-1; 7 positions match TRBD2. Losses at the gene ends were 5 bases for V and 0 bases for J; bases not matched to a gene: 10. This CDR3 has 17 residues. CDR1 is SGHAT and CDR2 is FQDESV in the germline V gene (reference sequence). The CDR3 region has the DNA TGTGCCAGCAGCCCTCGACTAGCAATCACCTCCTACAATGAGCAGTTCTTC. This codes for CASSPRLAITSYNEQFF. Supplemented by reference TRBV11-1 and TRBJ2-1, the full variable domain reads EAEVAQSPRYKITEKSQAVAFWCDPISGHATLYWYRQILGQGPELLVQFQDESVVDDSQLPKDRFSAERLKGVDSTLKIQPAELGDSAMYLCASSPRLAITSYNEQFFGPGTRLTVL.

The chain has TRBV10-3 and TRBJ2-5; 7 bases agree with TRBD1. The CDR3 sequence is 15 residues long. CDR1 and CDR2 from the germline V gene are ENHRY and SYGVKD. V shed 2 bases, J shed 5 bases, and the junction held 8 bases outside the gene matches. CDR3 loop: CAISEPTQGMETQYF. The CDR3, as DNA: TGTGCCATCAGTGAGCCGACACAGGGGATGGAGACCCAGTACTTC.

This clone occurred a few times. This rearrangement joins TRBV27 to TRBJ2-7; D unresolved. In germline, CDR1 is MNHEY, CDR2 SMNVEV (reference sequence). The CDR3 extends over 14 amino acids. V was shortened by 0 bases and J by 0 bases, with 6 bases between the two germline ends. The CDR3 sequence: CASSLSPDSYEQYF. CDR3 sequence (DNA): TGTGCCAGCAGTTTATCCCCAGACTCCTACGAGCAGTACTTC.

This clone has just a few counts. This chain links TRBV19 with TRBJ2-1; 11 bases map to TRBD2. The CDR3 runs 15 residues. The J segment lost 9 bases and the V segment lost 3 bases, leaving 7 bases of the junction unmatched. Germline V gene data show CDR1 as LNHDA and CDR2 as SQIVND (reference sequence). The CDR3, as DNA: TGTGCCAGTAGTATTCAACTAGCGGGAGTAGGTGAGCAGTTCTTC. This gives the protein CASSIQLAGVGEQFF.